This T cell receptor (beta chain) appears in the sequencing data of a study of T-cell reconstitution after alpha-beta-depleted transplantation in children. In its sample, this clonotype was seen many times. Researchers prepared the TCRbeta library using unique molecular identifiers, the study reports. TCRdb fed the PCR reads into MiXCR, producing one record per CDR3 protein. The sample holds about 420,000 distinct CDR3 sequences; approximately 11% are singletons and the top ten take approximately 5%. V shed 0 bases and J 4 bases; nucleotides not matched to a gene: 2. CDR3 length: 15 amino acids. In germline, CDR1 is SGDLS, CDR2 YYNGEE.

This clonotype was sampled from a human donor who donated a stem cell graft to a child with acute myeloid leukemia. This chain uses TRBV9 with TRBJ2-7; TRBD2 aligns across 12 bases. Here the sequenced sample was PBMCs from the stem cell graft donor, taken from the stem cell graft. The CDR3: CASSVAGTSGYEQYF. CDR3 coding DNA: TGTGCCAGCAGCGTAGCTGGGACTAGCGGGTACGAGCAGTACTTC.